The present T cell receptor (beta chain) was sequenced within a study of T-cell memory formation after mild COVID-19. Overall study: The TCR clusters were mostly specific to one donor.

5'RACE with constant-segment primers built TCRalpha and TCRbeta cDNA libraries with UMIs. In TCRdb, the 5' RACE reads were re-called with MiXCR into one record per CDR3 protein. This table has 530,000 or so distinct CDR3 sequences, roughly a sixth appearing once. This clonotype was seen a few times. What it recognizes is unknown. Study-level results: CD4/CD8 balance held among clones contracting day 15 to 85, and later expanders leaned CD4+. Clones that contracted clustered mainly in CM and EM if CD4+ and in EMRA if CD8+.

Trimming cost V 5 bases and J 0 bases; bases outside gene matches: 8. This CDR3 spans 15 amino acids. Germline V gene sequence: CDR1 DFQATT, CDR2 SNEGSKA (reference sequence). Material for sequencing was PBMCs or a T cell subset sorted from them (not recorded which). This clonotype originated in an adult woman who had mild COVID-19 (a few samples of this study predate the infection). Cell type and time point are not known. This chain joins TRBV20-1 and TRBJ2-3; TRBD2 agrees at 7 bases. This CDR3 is CSAGLAGHSTDTQYF. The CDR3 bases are TGCAGTGCTGGGTTAGCGGGCCATAGCACAGATACGCAGTATTTT.